This T cell receptor beta chain was observed in a study of T cells in Graves' hyperthyroidism and ophthalmopathy (dated by TCRdb to between 2018 and 2021). About the study as a whole: To identify TCR V-J signatures that set the groups apart, the researchers used a discovery cohort of 90 to 100 patients, made up of about 44 with Graves' ophthalmopathy and some 56 with stable Graves' hyperthyroidism. The paper describes TCR Vbeta CDR3 sequencing of some 130 peripheral blood samples, made up of about 40 ophthalmopathy patients, roughly 72 hyperthyroidism patients and around 17 progressor patients. Whether ophthalmopathy could be predicted prospectively was tested in an independent validation cohort made up of fewer than 20 hyperthyroidism patients plus 17 patients who later progressed to ophthalmopathy. The 75 to 100 discovery patients were randomly split 7:3 into training and test sets. In several Graves' hyperthyroidism patients, the study also compared T-cell repertoires from thyroid tissue with T-cell repertoires from blood. Following sampling, methimazole starting at 30 mg daily was given to hyperthyroidism patients, and high-dose intravenous methylprednisolone was given to ophthalmopathy patients. The paper as a whole reports these results and caveats: In validation, the model predicted progression to ophthalmopathy a median of roughly 6.5 months before onset, with roughly 68% sensitivity and 72.22% specificity. Sample size was not statistically predetermined, and investigators were not blinded to group allocation. Most expanded thyroid clonotypes (frequency above 0.001) were also detected in blood, a finding suggesting that blood repertoires may reflect thyroid immune responses. A 13 V-J signature model separated ophthalmopathy from stable hyperthyroidism, with about 88% sensitivity and roughly 84% specificity in cross-validation and 80%/75% in testing.

Stable Graves' hyperthyroidism was defined as no progression to ophthalmopathy during 18 months of follow-up. The hyperthyroidism patients were between 18 and 65 years old and newly diagnosed, with a disease duration of less than 2 months. Patients with uncontrolled infections, other autoimmune diseases, pregnancy or lactation were excluded. Clinical symptoms, serum thyroxine and TRAb, thyroid ultrasound, and orbital computed tomography formed the basis for the diagnoses. Total RNA was extracted with Trizol reagent, and quality was checked on an Agilent 2100 Bioanalyzer. There are many counts of this clonotype. This clone's antigen is unknown. It has no much larger one-base neighbor in the sample; base qualities were not kept. TCR beta CDR3 regions were amplified from RNA transcripts. A first-round RT-PCR of the TCR CDR3 used the HTBI primer set with the Qiagen OneStep RT-PCR kit. Libraries were constructed in a second round of multiplex PCR, after which size selection and purification were performed. Paired-end sequencing of the libraries was performed with 100 bp reads on an Illumina HiSeq2000. Concerning the study's data processing: SOAPnuke was used to process the raw data, removing reads that contained adapters or uncalled bases, had a mean Phred below 15, or lacked an exact match to the constant primer or identifier. High-quality paired reads were merged with COPE v1.2.5, and unique nucleotide sequences were defined as clonotypes. Clonotypes were aligned to IMGT TRBV, TRBD and TRBJ reference segments using MiTCR v1.1. The analysis was restricted to V-J combinations with a frequency above 0.0001, which together covered roughly 99% of the repertoires. The TCS score was defined as the ratio of F50 (clonal expansion) to E x V (chaos), calculated using BLOSUM62-based TCRdist between CDR3 peptides within each V-J. Welch's t-statistics and random forest reduced roughly 540 V-J features to 10 to 15, which were used in a naive Bayes classifier (R e1071). Thyroid-blood repertoire similarity was quantified with the Morisita-Horn index. The public sequencing data were trimmed at Q25 with fastp and processed into clonotypes with MiXCR by TCRdb, which kept only in-frame beta chains. Identical CDR3 proteins give one entry, which carries the most common genes and DNA. The V and J calls reflect TCRdb's pipeline rather than the authors' work. Counted in this sample were a few hundred thousand distinct CDR3 sequences; about 45% of them appeared once. The ten largest clones capture about 8.3% of the sample.

The sample taken for sequencing was peripheral blood or thyroid tissue (not recorded which). This TCR came from a woman in her late teens or twenties with Graves' hyperthyroidism.

Here the CDR3 is given as CASRPTPGGRMELFF. The nucleotides are TGTGCCAGCAGACCAACCCCCGGGGGGCGCATGGAGCTGTTTTTT. The chain uses TRBV12-3 or TRBV12-4 and TRBJ2-2; possibly the D gene is TRBD2, per 7 matching bases. The CDR3 starts with the cysteine, ends with the phenylalanine, and has 15 residues. Here the CDR3 DNA is all that survives: 45 bases in frame from base 1. V and J lose 6 bases and 10 bases, and a span of 21 bases separates them.